This T cell receptor (beta chain) came from a study of blood T cell repertoires in COVID-19. This clone was seen only once. The CDR3 extends over 16 amino acids. The germline V gene encodes CDR1 SGHVS and CDR2 FNYEAQ. The J segment lost 9 bases and the V segment lost 5 bases, leaving 13 bases of the junction unmatched. This table comes from immunoSEQ multiplex PCR, and its TCRdb copy is limited to in-frame clones, with some not included. The sample records 200,000 to 300,000 clones, around 87% being singletons. The origin of this receptor is a man in his 60s who had recovered from COVID-19. The sequencing input was peripheral blood. The V call is TRBV7-6, the J call TRBJ2-1; 10 bases fit TRBD1. CDR3 coding DNA: TGTGCCAGCAGCCCGACAGGGGGCCGAACTACGAGTGAGCAGTTCTTC. Protein product: CASSPTGGRTTSEQFF.